This T cell receptor (beta chain) was recovered during a study of blood T cells in healthy people across ages. V was shortened by 6 bases and J by 4 bases, with 13 bases between the two germline ends. CDR1 MNHEY and CDR2 SVGEGT come from the germline V gene. The CDR3 is made up of 13 amino acids. This clonotype appeared many times. The antigen is undetermined. A sample-barcoded 5' primer and a J-beta primer mix were used in a second PCR of about 7 to 12 cycles. TCRdb reprocessed the 5' RACE reads with MiXCR, giving one entry per CDR3 protein. Among approximately 810,000 distinct CDR3 sequences, 25% to 30% were seen once, and the ten largest hold roughly 17%. The study's findings and limits: Age showed a roughly linear inverse relationship with TCR beta diversity per million T cells.

J is TRBJ2-7 and V is TRBV6-2 or TRBV6-3; no definite D call. Sequencing was done on a sample of blood. The clonotype was recovered from a woman older than 75 in good health. The CDR3 nucleotides are TGTGCCAGCAGAGGTGGGGTTCGATACGAGCAGTACTTC. Translation gives CASRGGVRYEQYF.